The clone carrying this T cell receptor (beta chain) is a singleton in its sample. Participants were aged about 18 to 90 years, lived in 20 to 30 US areas, and enrolled virtually. Membership in each cohort depended on participant-reported clinical history. This sample is part of a study of blood T cell repertoires in COVID-19. The wider study: Researchers got acute and convalescent COVID-19 samples from the United States, Italy and Spain.

CDR3 length equals 19 residues. With V trimmed by 7 bases and J by 0 bases, 14 bases remained unmatched. CDR1 and CDR2 (germline): MDHEN, SYDVKM. As processed by the authors: Nucleated cell number was recorded as an estimate derived from reference gene primer amplification. Produced via immunoSEQ multiplex PCR; TCRdb's table is partial and in-frame only. Clone size and the V and J calls come from that table; the DNA yielded D and trimming. Altogether a few hundred thousand clones are present, about nine tenths being singletons, with the ten largest covering 1.5% to 2%. Sequencing was carried out using PBMCs or T cells enriched from blood (not recorded which). The sequence was obtained from a woman aged 55 to 70 who had recovered from COVID-19. This rearrangement joins TRBV28 to TRBJ1-6; 8 bases are shared with TRBD1. CDR3 nucleotide sequence: TGTGCCAGCATCAATACCCCCGGACAGGGCCGCTCCTATAATTCACCCCTCCACTTT. It translates to CASINTPGQGRSYNSPLHF.